This T cell receptor (beta chain) is from a study of blood T cell repertoires in COVID-19. Clones were read by immunoSEQ multiplex PCR, and TCRdb kept only the in-frame ones, dropping some. Among around 330,000 clones, around 89% were seen once, and the ten largest hold around a tenth. V was shortened by 5 bases and J by 7 bases, with 11 bases between the two germline ends. The CDR3 runs to 13 residues. Germline lookup yields CDR1 MGHDK and CDR2 SYGVNS. In assigning cohorts, the study relied on participant-reported clinical history. Sequenced material: PBMCs or T cells enriched from blood (not recorded which). The chain uses TRBV25-1 and TRBJ1-4; possible D gene TRBD1, 6 bases. The clonotype was recovered from a woman between 40 and 55 years old who had recovered from COVID-19. Written as DNA, the CDR3 is TGTGCCAGCAGTCTTGGGACAATTGAAAAACTGTTTTTT. Protein sequence: CASSLGTIEKLFF.